One sample yielded the 15 T cell receptor beta chains listed below, sequenced in a study of cytomegalovirus exposure and HLA in healthy donors. PCR used 60 Vbeta primers and 13 Jbeta primers. Clones were sequenced by immunoSEQ multiplex PCR, and TCRdb holds only the in-frame ones, with some missing. The sample table sets out 110,000 to 150,000 clones. The sequencing sample was made of PBMCs. These receptors were obtained from a male donor in good health and CMV-seronegative.

The rearrangement uses TRBV29-1 and TRBJ1-1, with TRBD1 matching 10 bases. Trimming at V came to 5 bases and at J to 1 base, leaving 7 bases not matched to a gene. CDR1 is SQVTM, CDR2 ANQGSEA, per germline. The CDR3 loop spans 15 amino acids. This CDR3 reads CSVSGTGASNTEAFF. In DNA form, the CDR3 reads TGCAGCGTTTCCGGGACAGGGGCCTCGAACACTGAAGCTTTCTTT.

The chain couples TRBV25-1 to TRBJ2-3; D remains unclear. Germline V gene data show CDR1 as MGHDK and CDR2 as SYGVNS. The CDR3 length is 12 residues. The germline V and J ends were trimmed by 3 bases and 2 bases, with 3 bases remaining between them. The CDR3 DNA reads as TGTGCCAGCAGTGACCACACAGATACGCAGTATTTT. It specifies CASSDHTDTQYF.

The chain combines TRBV19 with TRBJ2-2; D might be TRBD1 (5 bases). V dropped 5 bases and J dropped 4 bases, with 14 bases sitting between them. The CDR3 has 15 amino acids. Germline CDR1 reads LNHDA; CDR2 reads SQIVND (reference sequence). The CDR3 reads CASSPRPQGTGELFF. The CDR3 nucleotides read TGTGCCAGTAGTCCGAGACCCCAGGGCACCGGGGAGCTGTTTTTT.

The V and J genes are TRBV4-3 and TRBJ2-3, with D possibly TRBD2 on 6 matching bases. CDR3 length: 15 residues. The germline V gene encodes CDR1 LGHNA and CDR2 YSLEER. Between the trimmed V and J ends, which lost 4 bases and 1 base, there was a span of 12 bases. In DNA form, the CDR3 reads TGCGCCAGCAGCCCGCGGGGTGACCGCACAGATACGCAGTATTTT. Residues: CASSPRGDRTDTQYF.

The chain employs TRBV15 and TRBJ1-4; TRBD1 aligns across 12 bases. This CDR3 contains 16 residues. V shed 2 bases, J shed 8 bases, and the junction held 6 bases outside the gene matches. Germline loops: CDR1 LNHNV, CDR2 YYDKDF (reference sequence). The CDR3 coding sequence is TGTGCCACCAGCAGAACGCGGGACAGGGGGCTCGAAAAACTGTTTTTT. Its protein product is CATSRTRDRGLEKLFF.

The chain has TRBV6-5 and TRBJ2-7, with 9 bases fitting TRBD1. Germline CDR1 reads MNHEY; CDR2 reads SVGAGI. The V and J ends lost 6 bases and 2 bases, in that order; junction bases with no gene match: 8. This CDR3 region has 15 residues. The CDR3 bases are TGTGCCAGCAGCTCACTGGGGACAGGGACCTACGAGCAGTACTTC. Translation gives CASSSLGTGTYEQYF.

The V call is TRBV11-2, the J call TRBJ2-5, with TRBD1 matching 8 bases. Germline CDR1 reads SGHAT; CDR2 reads FQNNGV. Losses at the gene ends were 5 bases for V and 4 bases for J; bases not matched to a gene: 6. CDR3 length: 14 amino acids. The CDR3 here is CASSTKTGAETQYF. The CDR3, as DNA: TGTGCCAGCAGCACAAAGACAGGGGCAGAGACCCAGTACTTC.

The chain links TRBV7-9 to TRBJ1-5; possibly TRBD1 for D (5 bases). Germline CDR1 is SEHNR and CDR2 is FQNEAQ (reference sequence). V lost 11 bases, J lost 6 bases, and 14 bases lay in between. The CDR3 is 12 amino acids. The CDR3 protein is CASSAGVQPQHF. The CDR3 nucleotides are TGTGCCTCCAGCGCGGGGGTTCAGCCCCAGCATTTT.

V and J are TRBV18 and TRBJ2-1; the match to TRBD1 covers 8 bases. With V trimmed by 4 bases and J by 0 bases, 5 bases remained unmatched. CDR3 length: 16 residues. The germline gives CDR1 KGHSH, CDR2 LQKENI. CDR3 bases: TGTGCCAGCTCACTCGGACAGGGCAGCTCCTACAATGAGCAGTTCTTC. It codes for CASSLGQGSSYNEQFF.

As DNA, the CDR3 is TGTGCCAGCAGCGGATTCGCGACTAGCGGGAGCCCCTACGAGCAGTACTTC. Its translation is CASSGFATSGSPYEQYF. The chain has TRBV9 and TRBJ2-7, with 12 positions matching TRBD2. The trim removed 3 bases at V and 2 bases at J, leaving 9 bases unmatched. This CDR3 is built from 17 residues. Germline lookup yields CDR1 SGDLS and CDR2 YYNGEE.

The chain carries TRBV4-3 and TRBJ1-2; no definite D call. CDR3 length: 17 residues. The germline V gene has CDR1 LGHNA and CDR2 YSLEER. V was trimmed by 4 bases and J by 0 bases, leaving 18 bases between them. Here the CDR3 reads CASSLQLSEISNYGYTF. CDR3 in DNA: TGCGCCAGCAGCCTACAGCTGTCGGAAATTTCTAACTATGGCTACACCTTC.

This chain joins TRBV19 and TRBJ1-5; tentatively, D is TRBD1 (5 bases). Trimming removed 5 bases at V and 10 bases at J, with 18 bases between. Germline values: CDR1 LNHDA, CDR2 SQIVND (reference sequence). CDR3 size: 14 residues. CDR3 sequence (DNA): TGTGCCAGTAGTCGACCGGGGGATATCAGCCCCCAGCATTTT. This gives the protein CASSRPGDISPQHF.

The rearrangement uses TRBV19 and TRBJ2-7; D may be TRBD1 (7 bases). V lost 4 bases and J 7 bases, leaving 8 bases between the germline ends. CDR3 size: 11 residues. The germline V gene has CDR1 LNHDA and CDR2 SQIVND (reference sequence). The CDR3 is CASSTGGEQYF. The DNA of the CDR3 is TGTGCCAGTAGTACAGGGGGGGAGCAGTACTTC.

The chain combines TRBV29-1 with TRBJ2-5; a possible D gene is TRBD2 (6 bases). V was clipped by 5 bases and J by 11 bases, with 27 bases between them. The CDR3 runs to 15 residues. CDR1 SQVTM and CDR2 ANQGSEA come from the germline V gene. Here the CDR3 DNA reads TGCAGCGTTCGGATGGTACGAACAGCTAGCGCGGAGCAGTACTTC. Amino acid sequence: CSVRMVRTASAEQYF.

The chain joins TRBV18 to TRBJ1-5; D is unresolved. V was trimmed by 3 bases and J by 1 base, leaving 10 bases between them. The length of the CDR3 is 15 residues. Germline-derived CDR1 and CDR2 are KGHSH and LQKENI. CDR3 coding DNA: TGTGCCAGCTCACCGCTACCACAGAGCAATCAGCCCCAGCATTTT. It specifies CASSPLPQSNQPQHF.